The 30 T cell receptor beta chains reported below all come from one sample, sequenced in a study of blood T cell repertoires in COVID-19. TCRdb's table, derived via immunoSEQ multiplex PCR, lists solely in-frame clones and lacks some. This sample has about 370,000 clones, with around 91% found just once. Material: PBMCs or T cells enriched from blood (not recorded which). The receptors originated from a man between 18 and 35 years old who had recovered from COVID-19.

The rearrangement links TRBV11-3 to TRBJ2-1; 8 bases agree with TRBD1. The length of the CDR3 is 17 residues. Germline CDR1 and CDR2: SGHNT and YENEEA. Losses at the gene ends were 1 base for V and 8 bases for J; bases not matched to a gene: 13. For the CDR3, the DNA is TGTGCCAGCAGCTTAGGGAGGACACGGACAGGGATGGATGAGCAGTTCTTC. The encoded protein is CASSLGRTRTGMDEQFF.

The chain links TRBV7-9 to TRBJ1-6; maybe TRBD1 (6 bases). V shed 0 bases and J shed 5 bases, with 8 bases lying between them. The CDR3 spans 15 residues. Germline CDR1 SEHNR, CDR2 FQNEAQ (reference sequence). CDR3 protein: CASSLAGQNNSPLHF. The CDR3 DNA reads TGTGCCAGCAGCTTAGCGGGACAAAATAATTCACCCCTCCACTTT. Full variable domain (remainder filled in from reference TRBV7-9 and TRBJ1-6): DTGVSQNPRHKITKRGQNVTFRCDPISEHNRLYWYRQTLGQGPEFLTYFQNEAQLEKSRLLSDRFSAERPKGSFSTLEIQRTEQGDSAMYLCASSLAGQNNSPLHFGNGTRLTVT.

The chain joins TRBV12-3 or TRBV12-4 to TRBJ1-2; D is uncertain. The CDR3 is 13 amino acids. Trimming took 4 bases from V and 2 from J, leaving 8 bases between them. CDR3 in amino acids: CASSSSGNYGYTF. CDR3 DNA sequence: TGTGCCAGCAGTTCCTCGGGAAACTATGGCTACACCTTC.

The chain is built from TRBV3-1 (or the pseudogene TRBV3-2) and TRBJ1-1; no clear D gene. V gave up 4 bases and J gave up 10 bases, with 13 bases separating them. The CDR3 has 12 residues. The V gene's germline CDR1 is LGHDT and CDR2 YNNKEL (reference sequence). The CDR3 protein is CASSPARARAFF. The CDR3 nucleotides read TGTGCCAGCAGCCCGGCGCGGGCTAGAGCTTTCTTT.

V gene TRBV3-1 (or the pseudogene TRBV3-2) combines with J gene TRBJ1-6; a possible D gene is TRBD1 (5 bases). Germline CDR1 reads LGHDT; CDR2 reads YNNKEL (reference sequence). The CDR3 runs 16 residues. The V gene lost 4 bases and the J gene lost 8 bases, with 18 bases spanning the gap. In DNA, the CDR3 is TGTGCCAGCAGCCTCCTAGGGGCAGCGAAAGATTCACCCCTCCACTTT. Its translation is CASSLLGAAKDSPLHF.

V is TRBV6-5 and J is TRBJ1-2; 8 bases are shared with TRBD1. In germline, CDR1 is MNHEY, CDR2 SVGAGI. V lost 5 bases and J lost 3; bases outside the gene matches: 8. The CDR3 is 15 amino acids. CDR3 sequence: CASSHHRQGHYGYTF. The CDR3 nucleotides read TGTGCCAGCAGTCACCACCGACAGGGGCACTATGGCTACACCTTC.

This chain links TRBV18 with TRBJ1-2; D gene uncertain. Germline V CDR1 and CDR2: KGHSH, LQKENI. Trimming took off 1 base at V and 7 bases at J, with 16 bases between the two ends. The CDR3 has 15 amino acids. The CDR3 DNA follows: TGTGCCAGCTCACCACAGAGCGGGGATAAGGGTGGCTACACCTTC. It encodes CASSPQSGDKGGYTF. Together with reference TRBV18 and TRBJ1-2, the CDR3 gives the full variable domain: NAGVMQNPRHLVRRRGQEARLRCSPMKGHSHVYWYRQLPEEGLKFMVYLQKENIIDESGMPKERFSAEFPKEGPSILRIQQVVRGDSAAYFCASSPQSGDKGGYTFGSGTRLTVV.

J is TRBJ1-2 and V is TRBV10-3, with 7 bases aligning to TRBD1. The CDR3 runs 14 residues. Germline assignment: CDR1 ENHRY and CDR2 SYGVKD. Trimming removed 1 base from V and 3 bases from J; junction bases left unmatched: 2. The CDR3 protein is CAISEYRGDYGYTF. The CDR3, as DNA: TGTGCCATCAGTGAGTACAGGGGTGACTATGGCTACACCTTC.

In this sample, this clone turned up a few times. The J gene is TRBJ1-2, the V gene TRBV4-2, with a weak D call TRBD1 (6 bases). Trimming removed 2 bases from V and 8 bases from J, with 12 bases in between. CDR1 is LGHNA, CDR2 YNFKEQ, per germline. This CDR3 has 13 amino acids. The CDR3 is CASSQPNREGYTF. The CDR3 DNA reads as TGTGCCAGCAGCCAACCCAACAGGGAAGGCTACACCTTC.

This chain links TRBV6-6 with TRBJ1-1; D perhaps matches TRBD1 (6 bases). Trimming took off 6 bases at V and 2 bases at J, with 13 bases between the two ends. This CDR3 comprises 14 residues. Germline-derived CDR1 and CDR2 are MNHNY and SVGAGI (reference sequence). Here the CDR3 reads CASSVTGENTEAFF. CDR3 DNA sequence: TGTGCCAGCAGCGTGACAGGAGAAAACACTGAAGCTTTCTTT.

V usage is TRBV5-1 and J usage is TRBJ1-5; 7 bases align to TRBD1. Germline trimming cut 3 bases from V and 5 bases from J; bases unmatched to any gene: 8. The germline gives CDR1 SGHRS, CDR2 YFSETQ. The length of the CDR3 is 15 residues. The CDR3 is CASSWTGQMHQPQHF. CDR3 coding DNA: TGCGCCAGCAGCTGGACGGGACAGATGCATCAGCCCCAGCATTTT.

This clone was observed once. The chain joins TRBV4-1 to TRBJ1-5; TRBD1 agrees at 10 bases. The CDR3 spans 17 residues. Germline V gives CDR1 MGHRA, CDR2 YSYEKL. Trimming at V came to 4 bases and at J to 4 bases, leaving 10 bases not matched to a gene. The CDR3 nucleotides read TGCGCCAGCAGCCGTAGACAGGGGGCAGATGGGAATCAGCCCCAGCATTTT. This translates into CASSRRQGADGNQPQHF.

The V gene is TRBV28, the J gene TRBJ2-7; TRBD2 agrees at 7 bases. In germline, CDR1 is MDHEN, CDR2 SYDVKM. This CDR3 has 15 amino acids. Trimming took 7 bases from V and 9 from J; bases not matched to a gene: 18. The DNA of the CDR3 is TGTGCCAGCAACCCCAGGACTAGAATTCTCGTACGGCAGTACTTC. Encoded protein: CASNPRTRILVRQYF.

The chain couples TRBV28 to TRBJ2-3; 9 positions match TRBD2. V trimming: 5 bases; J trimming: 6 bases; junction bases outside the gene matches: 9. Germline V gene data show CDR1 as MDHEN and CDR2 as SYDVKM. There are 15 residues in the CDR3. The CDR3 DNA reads TGTGCCAGCAGTACGCTAGCGGGAAAGATGGATACGCAGTATTTT. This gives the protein CASSTLAGKMDTQYF. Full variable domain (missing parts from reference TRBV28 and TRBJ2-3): DVKVTQSSRYLVKRTGEKVFLECVQDMDHENMFWYRQDPGLGLRLIYFSYDVKMKEKGDIPEGYSVSREKKERFSLILESASTNQTSMYLCASSTLAGKMDTQYFGPGTRLTVL.

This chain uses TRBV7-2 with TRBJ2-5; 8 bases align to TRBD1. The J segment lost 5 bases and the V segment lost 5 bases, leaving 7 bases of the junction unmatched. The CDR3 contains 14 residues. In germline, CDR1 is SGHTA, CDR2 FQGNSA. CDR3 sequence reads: CASSPGQGGETQYF. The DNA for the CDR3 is TGTGCCAGCAGCCCTGGACAGGGAGGTGAGACCCAGTACTTC.

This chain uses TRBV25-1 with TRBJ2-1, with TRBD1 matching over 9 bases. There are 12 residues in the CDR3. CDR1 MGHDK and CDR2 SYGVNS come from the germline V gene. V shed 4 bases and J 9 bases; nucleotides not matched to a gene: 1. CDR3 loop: CASSADRGEQFF. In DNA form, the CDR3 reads TGTGCCAGCAGTGCGGACAGGGGTGAGCAGTTCTTC.

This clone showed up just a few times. In nucleotides, the CDR3 is TGCAGCGTCGCTGACGGGGATGGCTACACCTTC. This encodes CSVADGDGYTF. This chain joins TRBV29-1 and TRBJ1-2; the D is unclear. Trimming shortened V by 6 bases and J by 6 bases, and 11 bases separated the two germline ends. Germline CDR1 SQVTM, CDR2 ANQGSEA. This CDR3 is 11 amino acids long.

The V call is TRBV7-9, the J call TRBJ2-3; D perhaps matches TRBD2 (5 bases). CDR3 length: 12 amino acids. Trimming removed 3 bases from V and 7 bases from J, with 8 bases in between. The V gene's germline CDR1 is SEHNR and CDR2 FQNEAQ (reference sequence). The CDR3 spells CASSFRDNTQYF. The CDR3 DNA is TGTGCCAGCAGCTTCCGGGATAATACGCAGTATTTT.

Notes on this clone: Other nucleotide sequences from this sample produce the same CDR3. In DNA, the CDR3 is TGCGCCAGCAGTCGGGACAGGGCGGCCTATGGCTACACCTTC. Protein: CASSRDRAAYGYTF. This chain joins TRBV5-1 and TRBJ1-2; TRBD1 aligns across 9 bases. Germline-derived CDR1 and CDR2 are SGHRS and YFSETQ. The CDR3 spans 14 residues. Germline trimming cut 5 bases from V and 4 bases from J; bases unmatched to any gene: 6.

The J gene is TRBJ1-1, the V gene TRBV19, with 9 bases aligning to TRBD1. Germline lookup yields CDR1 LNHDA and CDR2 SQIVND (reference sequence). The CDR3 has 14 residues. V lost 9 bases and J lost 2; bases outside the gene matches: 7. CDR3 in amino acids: CASRNRGLNTEAFF. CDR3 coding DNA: TGTGCCAGCCGCAACAGGGGGCTTAACACTGAAGCTTTCTTT.

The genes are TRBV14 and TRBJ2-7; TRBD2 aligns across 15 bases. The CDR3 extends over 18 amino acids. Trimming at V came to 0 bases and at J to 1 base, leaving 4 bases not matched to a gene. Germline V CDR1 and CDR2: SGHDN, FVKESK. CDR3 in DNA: TGTGCCAGCAGCCAAGACGGTGGGACTAGCGGGGGGTCCTACGAGCAGTACTTC. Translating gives CASSQDGGTSGGSYEQYF.

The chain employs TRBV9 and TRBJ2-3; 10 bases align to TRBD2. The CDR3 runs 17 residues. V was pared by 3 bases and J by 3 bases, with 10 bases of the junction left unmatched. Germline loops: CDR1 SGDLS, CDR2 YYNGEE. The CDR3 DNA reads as TGTGCCAGCAGCGCCCGGACTAGCGGAAGGGGAACAGATACGCAGTATTTT. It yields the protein CASSARTSGRGTDTQYF. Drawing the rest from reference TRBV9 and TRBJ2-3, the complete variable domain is DSGVTQTPKHLITATGQRVTLRCSPRSGDLSVYWYQQSLDQGLQFLIQYYNGEERAKGNILERFSAQQFPDLHSELNLSSLELGDSALYFCASSARTSGRGTDTQYFGPGTRLTVL.

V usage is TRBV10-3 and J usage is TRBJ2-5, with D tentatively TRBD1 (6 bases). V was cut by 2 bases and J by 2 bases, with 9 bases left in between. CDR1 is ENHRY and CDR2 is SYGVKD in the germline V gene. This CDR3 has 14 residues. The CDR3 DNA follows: TGTGCCATCAGTGAGGGGGGCCGTCAAGAGACCCAGTACTTC. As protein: CAISEGGRQETQYF.

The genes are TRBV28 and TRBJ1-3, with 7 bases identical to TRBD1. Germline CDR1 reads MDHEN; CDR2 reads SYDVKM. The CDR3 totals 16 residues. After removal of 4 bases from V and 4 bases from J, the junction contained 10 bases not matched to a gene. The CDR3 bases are TGTGCCAGCAGTTCCCCGACAGGGAGGTCCGGAAACACCATATATTTT. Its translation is CASSSPTGRSGNTIYF.

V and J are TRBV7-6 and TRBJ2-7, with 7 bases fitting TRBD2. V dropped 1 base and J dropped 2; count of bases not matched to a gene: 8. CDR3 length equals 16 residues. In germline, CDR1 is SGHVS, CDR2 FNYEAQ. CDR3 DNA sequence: TGTGCCAGCAGCTTAGGCTCCACGGGGGGTACCTACGAGCAGTACTTC. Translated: CASSLGSTGGTYEQYF.

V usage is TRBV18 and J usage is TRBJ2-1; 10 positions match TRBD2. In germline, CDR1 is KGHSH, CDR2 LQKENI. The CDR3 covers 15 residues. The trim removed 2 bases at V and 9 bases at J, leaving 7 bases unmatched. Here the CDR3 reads CASSPASGRVVEQFF. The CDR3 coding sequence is TGTGCCAGCTCACCAGCTAGCGGGAGAGTGGTTGAGCAGTTCTTC.

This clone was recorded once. Here the CDR3 reads CASSPGPGGAFF. CDR3 nucleotides: TGTGCCAGCAGCCCTGGACCAGGGGGAGCTTTCTTT. The chain joins TRBV12-3 or TRBV12-4 to TRBJ1-1, with 7 bases matching TRBD1. CDR3 size: 12 residues. The junction had 8 bases not matched to a gene; V was cut back by 6 bases and J by 10 bases.

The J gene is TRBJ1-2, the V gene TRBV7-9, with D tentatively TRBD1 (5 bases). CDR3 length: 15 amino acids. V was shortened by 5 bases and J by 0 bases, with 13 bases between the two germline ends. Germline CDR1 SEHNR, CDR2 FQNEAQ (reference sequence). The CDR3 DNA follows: TGTGCCAGCAGCCTTGGTGAACAGGCTAACTATGGCTACACCTTC. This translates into CASSLGEQANYGYTF.

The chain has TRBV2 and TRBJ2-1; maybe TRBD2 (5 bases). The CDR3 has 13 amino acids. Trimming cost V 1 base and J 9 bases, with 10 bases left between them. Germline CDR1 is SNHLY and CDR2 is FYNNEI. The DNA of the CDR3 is TGTGCCAGCAGTGAAGAACTAGTCAGTGAGCAGTTCTTC. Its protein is CASSEELVSEQFF. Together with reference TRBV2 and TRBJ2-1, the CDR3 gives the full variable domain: EPEVTQTPSHQVTQMGQEVILRCVPISNHLYFYWYRQILGQKVEFLVSFYNNEISEKSEIFDDQFSVERPDGSNFTLKIRSTKLEDSAMYFCASSEELVSEQFFGPGTRLTVL.

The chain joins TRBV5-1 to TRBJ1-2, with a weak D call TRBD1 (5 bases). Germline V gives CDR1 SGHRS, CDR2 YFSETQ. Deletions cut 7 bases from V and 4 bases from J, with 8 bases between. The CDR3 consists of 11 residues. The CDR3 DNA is TGCGCCAGCTCGGGGGGCTATGGCTACACCTTC. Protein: CASSGGYGYTF.